The 15 T cell receptor beta chains below come from one sample, sequenced in a study of Graves' ophthalmopathy and Graves' hyperthyroidism (dated by TCRdb to 2016 to 2019). Sequenced using an Illumina HiSeq 2000. For repertoire sequencing, TCR beta CDR3 regions were amplified from RNA transcripts. HTBI primers and the Qiagen OneStep RT-PCR kit were used in a first-round RT-PCR, which was followed by a second-round multiplex PCR, size selection and purification. TCRdb reanalyzed the raw reads on its own, using fastp at Q25 for trimming and MiXCR for clone calling, and kept in-frame beta chains. Identical CDR3 protein sequences are pooled into one entry, listed with their most common genes and DNA. The sample table records approximately 160,000 distinct CDR3 sequences; under 45% of these occur just once. Roughly 8.9% of the sample is held by the ten biggest clonotypes. Material: peripheral blood. These receptors were obtained from a man aged 30 to 45 with Graves' ophthalmopathy. Donor details come from another sample of the same person, matched by shared clones.

This chain connects TRBV12-3 or TRBV12-4 to TRBJ1-1, with TRBD1 as a possible D gene (5 bases). V was shortened by 2 bases and J by 6 bases, with 10 bases between the two germline ends. The CDR3 totals 13 residues. The CDR3 DNA reads TGTGCCAGCAGTTTATTCAGGGACGCTGAAGCTTTCTTT. Its protein product is CASSLFRDAEAFF.

The table lists this clonotype with many counts. A read error may explain this, as a much larger clone is one base away. This chain uses TRBV27 with TRBJ2-7; D is tentatively TRBD1 or TRBD2 (8 bases each). V lost 5 bases, J lost 2 bases, and 25 bases lay in between. CDR1 is MNHEY and CDR2 is SMNVEV in the germline V gene (reference sequence). There are 18 residues in the CDR3. The CDR3 DNA reads as TGTGCCAGCAGTCTCCGGGACAGGAGGACTAGCAGGGCCTACGAGCAGTACTTC. This codes for CASSLRDRRTSRAYEQYF.

This clonotype was detected ten times or more. The V call is TRBV27, the J call TRBJ2-5, with 8 bases that match TRBD1. There are 14 residues in the CDR3. Per the germline V gene, CDR1 is MNHEY and CDR2 is SMNVEV (reference sequence). V was clipped by 5 bases and J by 3 bases; unmatched bases: 5. CDR3 DNA: TGTGCCAGCAGTGCTTGGACAGGGAAAGAGACCCAGTACTTC. Protein sequence: CASSAWTGKETQYF.

This clonotype showed up just a few times. The V and J genes are TRBV6-1 and TRBJ2-5, with D possibly TRBD1 on 6 matching bases. CDR1 and CDR2 (germline): MNHNS, SASEGT. This CDR3 is 11 amino acids long. Trimming pared 10 bases from V and 5 bases from J, leaving 11 bases between. In nucleotides, the CDR3 is TGTGCCACCACCCAGGGGGAGACCCAGTACTTC. As protein: CATTQGETQYF.

This clonotype was counted ten times or more. This chain joins TRBV30 and TRBJ1-2; no clear D gene. Germline lookup yields CDR1 GTSNPN and CDR2 SVGIG (reference sequence). The CDR3 has 12 amino acids. Trimming cost V 5 bases and J 5 bases, with 12 bases left between them. The CDR3 DNA sequence: TGTGCCTGGTCCAAGGAGGGATATGGCTACACCTTC. Translated, it gives CAWSKEGYGYTF.

This clonotype was found many times. This rearrangement joins TRBV30 to TRBJ1-3; D not resolved. Looked up from germline, CDR1 is GTSNPN and CDR2 is SVGIG (reference sequence). The CDR3 spans 13 residues. V lost 4 bases, J lost 1 base, and 8 bases lay in between. The CDR3 region is CAWIKASGNTIYF. The CDR3 bases are TGTGCCTGGATAAAAGCATCTGGAAACACCATATATTTT.

This clonotype was seen many times. The chain combines TRBV6-5 with TRBJ2-7; TRBD2 matches 13 bases. This CDR3 is 15 amino acids long. Germline assignment: CDR1 MNHEY and CDR2 SVGAGI. V was pared by 7 bases and J by 7 bases, with 10 bases of the junction left unmatched. CDR3 protein: CASTTGLAGANEQYF. For the CDR3, the DNA is TGTGCCAGCACTACCGGACTAGCGGGAGCGAATGAGCAGTACTTC.

The rearrangement joins TRBV6-1 to TRBJ1-2; 9 nucleotides agree with TRBD1. CDR1 MNHNS and CDR2 SASEGT come from the germline V gene. The CDR3 consists of 14 residues. V was clipped by 7 bases and J by 6 bases; unmatched bases: 9. The CDR3 DNA reads as TGTGCCAGCAACCGGGACAGGGTACAGGATGGCTACACCTTC. Protein sequence: CASNRDRVQDGYTF.

This clonotype was seen repeatedly, ten times or more. This chain uses TRBV6-2 or TRBV6-3 with TRBJ1-2; possible D gene TRBD1, 6 bases. Germline loops: CDR1 MNHEY, CDR2 SVGEGT. The CDR3 extends over 14 amino acids. Trimming removed 2 bases at V and 2 bases at J, with 9 bases between. The CDR3 sequence: CASSYLQGNYGYTF. The CDR3 DNA reads as TGTGCCAGCAGTTACCTCCAGGGGAACTATGGCTACACCTTC.

The V and J genes are TRBV28 and TRBJ2-7; 7 bases are shared with TRBD1. V lost 6 bases, J lost 6 bases, and 14 bases stayed unmatched. The CDR3 length is 15 residues. From germline, CDR1 is MDHEN and CDR2 SYDVKM. CDR3 residues: CASSSNQDRFSEQYF. For the CDR3, the DNA is TGTGCCAGCAGCTCCAATCAGGACAGGTTTTCCGAGCAGTACTTC.

This clonotype was observed a handful of times. CDR3 nucleotide sequence: TGTGCCTGGAGTGTATCGGGGGGCGAGACCCAGTACTTC. Translation: CAWSVSGGETQYF. The V gene is TRBV30, the J gene TRBJ2-5; possibly TRBD2 for D (7 bases). Looked up from germline, CDR1 is GTSNPN and CDR2 is SVGIG (reference sequence). The CDR3 loop spans 13 amino acids. V was shortened by 0 bases and J by 5 bases, with 10 bases between the two germline ends.

This clonotype appeared many times. This rearrangement joins TRBV10-3 to TRBJ2-7; D possibly corresponds to TRBD1 (5 bases). CDR1 and CDR2 from the germline V gene are ENHRY and SYGVKD. CDR3 length: 12 amino acids. Between the trimmed V and J ends, which lost 0 bases and 5 bases, there was a span of 5 bases. In nucleotides, the CDR3 is TGTGCCATCAGTGAGTCAGGGGACGAGCAGTACTTC. Its protein product is CAISESGDEQYF.

This clonotype was recorded at least ten times. The chain is built from TRBV28 and TRBJ2-5, with TRBD2 identical over 9 bases. J lost 2 bases, V lost 4 bases, and 8 bases had no gene match. The CDR3 loop spans 16 amino acids. CDR1 MDHEN and CDR2 SYDVKM come from the germline V gene. This CDR3 is CASSSARTSVQETQYF. The CDR3 DNA reads TGTGCCAGCAGTTCCGCCCGGACTAGCGTGCAAGAGACCCAGTACTTC.

The chain has TRBV28 and TRBJ2-5; D uncertain. Per germline, CDR1 MDHEN and CDR2 SYDVKM. This CDR3 has 12 amino acids. With 5 bases removed from V and 7 bases from J, the gap between germline ends came to 11 bases. The chain's CDR3 is CASSPPLGTQYF. The CDR3 coding sequence is TGTGCCAGCAGTCCCCCTTTGGGGACCCAGTACTTC.

The table lists this clonotype with many counts. V is TRBV10-3 and J is TRBJ2-2; maybe TRBD1 (5 bases). The germline V and J ends were trimmed by 8 bases and 0 bases, with 16 bases remaining between them. Germline V gene data show CDR1 as ENHRY and CDR2 as SYGVKD. The CDR3 is made up of 16 amino acids. CDR3 coding DNA: TGTGCCATCGGCGGCAGGGCCCAAACGAACACCGGGGAGCTGTTTTTT. Protein sequence: CAIGGRAQTNTGELFF.